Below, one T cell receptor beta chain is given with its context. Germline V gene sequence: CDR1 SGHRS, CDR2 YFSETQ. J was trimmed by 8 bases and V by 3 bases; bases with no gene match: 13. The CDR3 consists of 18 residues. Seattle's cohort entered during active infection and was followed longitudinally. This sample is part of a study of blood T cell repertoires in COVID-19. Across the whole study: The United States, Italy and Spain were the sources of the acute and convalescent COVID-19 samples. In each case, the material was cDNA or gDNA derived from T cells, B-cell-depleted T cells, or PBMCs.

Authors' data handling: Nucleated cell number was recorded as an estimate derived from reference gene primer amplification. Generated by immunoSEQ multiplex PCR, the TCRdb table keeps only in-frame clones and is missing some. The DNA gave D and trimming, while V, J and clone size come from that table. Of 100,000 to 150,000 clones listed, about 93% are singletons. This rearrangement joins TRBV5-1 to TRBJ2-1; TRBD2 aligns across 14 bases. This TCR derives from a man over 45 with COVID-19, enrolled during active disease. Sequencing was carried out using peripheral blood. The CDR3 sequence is CASSSRGTSGSAFDEQFF. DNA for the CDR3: TGCGCCAGCAGCTCCCGGGGGACTAGCGGGAGTGCTTTCGATGAGCAGTTCTTC.